These T cell receptor beta chains were read from a single sample in a study of T cell responses to AZD1222 COVID-19 vaccine. Here immunoSEQ multiplex PCR was the method, and the copy in TCRdb shows in-frame clones only, minus some. The table lists about 130,000 clones, about nine tenths of them singletons, with about 6% in the top ten. The sample consisted of peripheral blood, taken on day 0 of AZD1222 vaccination. These receptors came from an adult in good health. The CDR3 runs from the conserved cysteine through the conserved F or W. D genes are given only for firm matches. Not all rows give a size; the values are once, few, many and, for expanded clones, a class.

J gene | clone size | D gene | V gene | CDR3 DNA | CDR3 protein
TRBJ1-1 | NA | NA | TRBV29-1 | TGCAGCGTTGGGCAGGGTGAGAGCACTGAAGCTTTCTTT | CSVGQGESTEAFF
TRBJ1-2 | NA | NA | TRBV7-9 | TGTGCCAGCAGCTTAGTAGTACAAGGGGGCTACACCTTC | CASSLVVQGGYTF
TRBJ1-4 | NA | NA | TRBV29-1 | TGCAGCGTATGGACAAGTAATGAAAAACTGTTTTTT | CSVWTSNEKLFF
TRBJ1-1 | NA | NA | TRBV6-5 | TGTGCCACCAAGGACAGCGAGGACACTGAAGCTTTCTTT | CATKDSEDTEAFF
TRBJ1-6 | NA | NA | TRBV20-1 | TGCAGTGCTAGTAACGTACTCGCATATAATTCACCCCTCCACTTT | CSASNVLAYNSPLHF
TRBJ2-6 | once | TRBD1 | TRBV2 | TGTGCCAGCAGTACCCAGGGGGCTGGGGCCAACGTCCTGACTTTC | CASSTQGAGANVLTF
TRBJ1-1 | few | NA | TRBV12-3/TRBV12-4 | TGTGCCAGCAGTGAGCAGGGGAACACTGAAGCTTTCTTT | CASSEQGNTEAFF
TRBJ1-2 | NA | NA | TRBV2 | TGTGCCGCAGTTCCTCAGGTGAACAATGGCTACACCTTC | CAAVPQVNNGYTF
TRBJ1-1 | NA | NA | TRBV9 | TGTGCCAGCAGCACCACAAGCCAGAACACTGAAGCTTTCTTT | CASSTTSQNTEAFF
TRBJ1-1 | NA | NA | TRBV2 | TGTGCACTCCCGTGGAGCCCTGAAGCTTTCTTT | CALPWSPEAFF
TRBJ1-5 | NA | NA | TRBV3-1/TRBV3-2 | TGTGCCAGCAGCCGAGTCTGTGCTCAGCCCCAGCATTTT | CASSRVCAQPQHF
TRBJ2-7 | NA | TRBD2 | TRBV6-4 | TGTGCCAGCAGTGACTACCTGGCGGGACTAGCGGGGAACGAGCAGTACTTC | CASSDYLAGLAGNEQYF
TRBJ1-1 | NA | NA | TRBV10-3 | TGTGCCATCAGTGACCCCACAACAGGGCGAACTGAAGCTTTCTTT | CAISDPTTGRTEAFF
TRBJ2-7 | NA | TRBD2 | TRBV7-9 | TGTGCCAGCAGCTCGTTAGCGGGGGGGCACGAGCAGTACTTC | CASSSLAGGHEQYF
TRBJ2-2 | NA | NA | TRBV7-2 | TGTGCCAGCAGCTTCGCCTCGACCGGGGAGCTGTTTTTT | CASSFASTGELFF
TRBJ2-7 | NA | NA | TRBV7-2 | TGTGCCAGCAGCTTCGACGGACCCTACGAGCAGTACTTC | CASSFDGPYEQYF
TRBJ1-5 | NA | NA | TRBV2 | TGTGCCAGCAGTGGGGGACTCGGAAGCAATCAGCCCCAGCATTTT | CASSGGLGSNQPQHF
TRBJ1-1 | NA | NA | TRBV18 | TGTGCCAGCTTAGACTACACTGAAGCTTTCTTT | CASLDYTEAFF
TRBJ2-5 | NA | TRBD2 | TRBV7-2 | TGTGCCAGCAGCACACAGGCTAGCGGGGGGGTATTCCAAGAGACCCAGTACTTC | CASSTQASGGVFQETQYF
TRBJ1-3 | NA | NA | TRBV5-6 | TGTGCCAGCAGCTCCCCGACGGGCTCTGGAAACACCATATATTTT | CASSSPTGSGNTIYF
TRBJ1-1 | NA | TRBD1 | TRBV7-9 | TGTGCCAGCAGCTCATGGACAGGGGGAAGTAGGAACACTGAAGCTTTCTTT | CASSSWTGGSRNTEAFF
TRBJ1-6 | NA | NA | TRBV30 | TGTGCCTGGAGATGGGGGCCGGGGAATTCACCCCTCCACTTT | CAWRWGPGNSPLHF
TRBJ1-6 | NA | NA | TRBV6-4 | TGTGCCAGCAGTGACTCCTGGGGTTCCTCACCCCTCCACTTT | CASSDSWGSSPLHF
TRBJ1-4 | NA | NA | TRBV19 | TGTGCCAGTAGTGGAATCCGGGAAGTTGATGAAAAACTGTTTTTT | CASSGIREVDEKLFF
TRBJ1-1 | NA | TRBD1 | TRBV6-4 | TGTGCCAGCAGTCGGGACAGGGGAACTGAAGCTTTCTTT | CASSRDRGTEAFF
TRBJ1-5 | NA | NA | TRBV6-1 | TGTGCCAGCAGTGAAAATACCGGTAATCAGCCCCAGCATTTT | CASSENTGNQPQHF
TRBJ1-4 | NA | NA | TRBV18 | TGTGCCAGCTCACGGGCAGGGCCAAATGAAAAACTGTTTTTT | CASSRAGPNEKLFF
TRBJ2-3 | NA | NA | TRBV30 | TGTGCCTGGAGTGGGGTCGGCTCCACAGATACGCAGTATTTT | CAWSGVGSTDTQYF
TRBJ1-2 | NA | TRBD1 | TRBV11-2 | TGTGCCAGCAGCTTCGCGGGACAGTCTGTTGGCTACACCTTC | CASSFAGQSVGYTF
TRBJ1-2 | NA | NA | TRBV5-1 | TGCGCCAGCAGCTTGGATAGCGGGAAGAACTATGGCTACACCTTC | CASSLDSGKNYGYTF
TRBJ1-5 | NA | TRBD1 | TRBV7-8 | TGTGCCAGCAGCGCCGGAGCGGGACAGGATAGCAATCAGCCCCAGCATTTT | CASSAGAGQDSNQPQHF
TRBJ2-7 | NA | NA | TRBV27 | TGTGCCAGCAGCCACAGGGACCGAACCTACGAGCAGTACTTC | CASSHRDRTYEQYF
TRBJ1-2 | NA | NA | TRBV10-3 | TGTGCCATCAGTGATGGTCCGGGCTACACCTTC | CAISDGPGYTF
TRBJ2-7 | NA | NA | TRBV9 | TGTGCCAGCAGCACTGCGGGGGCCGAGCAGTACTTC | CASSTAGAEQYF
TRBJ2-3 | once | NA | TRBV9 | TGTGCCAGCAGCCCCGGGATCACACCTCTGTTGGTCGGCACAGATACGCAGTATTTT | CASSPGITPLLVGTDTQYF
TRBJ2-4 | NA | TRBD1 | TRBV14 | TGTGCCAGCAGCCGGAAATACCCGGGACAGGGGAAAAACATTCAGTACTTC | CASSRKYPGQGKNIQYF
TRBJ1-1 | once | NA | TRBV30 | TGTGCCTGTACCGACCTCACTGAAGCTTTCTTT | CACTDLTEAFF
TRBJ2-5 | NA | NA | TRBV6-5 | TGTGCCAGCAGCCTCCCGGGACTGCGGGAGACCCAGTACTTC | CASSLPGLRETQYF
TRBJ2-1 | NA | TRBD2 | TRBV7-8 | TGTGCCAGCAGCTTGGGGGGGACTAATGCCTATGAGCAGTTCTTC | CASSLGGTNAYEQFF
TRBJ1-4 | NA | NA | TRBV4-2 | TGTGCCAGCAGCCAAGGAGGACTTAATGAAAAACTGTTTTTT | CASSQGGLNEKLFF
TRBJ1-1 | NA | NA | TRBV5-1 | TGCGCCAGCAGCTTGGGGGTCGTAAACACTGAAGCTTTCTTT | CASSLGVVNTEAFF
TRBJ1-6 | NA | NA | TRBV2 | TGTGCCAGCACGAAGGGGGATTGGTCACCCCTCCACTTT | CASTKGDWSPLHF
TRBJ2-7 | NA | TRBD2 | TRBV3-1/TRBV3-2 | TGTGCCAGCAGTCAGACTAGCGGGGGGGGCCACGAGCAGTACTTC | CASSQTSGGGHEQYF
TRBJ1-2 | NA | NA | TRBV30 | TGTGCCTGGATGTCGGTCGGGATTAACTATGGCTACACCTTC | CAWMSVGINYGYTF